This TCR beta chain was documented in a study of T cells in localized non-small cell lung cancer. Using immunoSEQ multiplex PCR, the repertoire was profiled, and TCRdb retains in-frame clones only, with some absent. This table holds about 23,000 clones, roughly nine tenths found once. The CDR3 is 16 residues long. Germline V lookup: CDR1 LNHDA, CDR2 SQIVND (reference sequence). V lost 3 bases, J lost 6 bases, and 5 bases stayed unmatched. Only one count was recorded for this clone. The clonotype comes from a male donor at least 60 years old with stage I lung adenocarcinoma. The rearrangement uses TRBV19 and TRBJ2-1; 13 nucleotides match TRBD2. Material: peripheral blood, obtained before any cancer treatment. The CDR3 reads CASSIPGTSGVNEQFF. CDR3 sequence (DNA): TGTGCCAGTAGTATCCCCGGGACTAGCGGGGTCAATGAGCAGTTCTTC. The whole variable domain, filled in from reference TRBV19 and TRBJ2-1, reads DGGITQSPKYLFRKEGQNVTLSCEQNLNHDAMYWYRQDPGQGLRLIYYSQIVNDFQKGDIAEGYSVSREKKESFPLTVTSAQKNPTAFYLCASSIPGTSGVNEQFFGPGTRLTVL.